This T cell receptor beta chain was obtained from a study of T cell changes during pregnancy in multiple sclerosis. Sequencing was performed with immunoSEQ multiplex PCR; in TCRdb, only in-frame clones are kept and a portion is missing. The sample consists of around 70,000 clones, 80% to 95% of them appearing once. The length of the CDR3 is 15 residues. The V gene's germline CDR1 is MGHRA and CDR2 YSYEKL. The ends were cut back, 6 bases at V and 3 bases at J, with 18 bases in the middle. The chain links TRBV4-1 to TRBJ2-7; the D gene is possibly TRBD2 (6 bases). The sequenced sample was peripheral blood, obtained in the first trimester of pregnancy. This receptor was identified in a female donor in good health, enrolled as a control in a pregnancy study. Here the CDR3 reads CASSSSGVGYYEQYF. CDR3 DNA sequence: TGCGCCAGCAGTAGTTCGGGAGTGGGGTACTACGAGCAGTACTTC.